This T cell receptor (beta chain) derives from a study of PD-1 blockade in mismatch repair-deficient tumors. Sequencing was performed with immunoSEQ multiplex PCR; in TCRdb, only in-frame clones are kept and a portion is missing. The data hold tens of thousands of clones, with 70% to 90% observed a single time. V trimming: 10 bases; J trimming: 4 bases; junction bases outside the gene matches: 9. The germline V gene has CDR1 SGHAT and CDR2 FQNNGV. The CDR3 spans 14 residues. The V call is TRBV11-2, the J call TRBJ2-2, with 7 bases matching TRBD1. The source was peripheral blood, collected 52 weeks after starting pembrolizumab. This receptor was obtained from an adult with mismatch repair-deficient cancer. This CDR3 is CATLDRTSTGELFF. The CDR3 coding sequence is TGTGCCACCTTGGACAGGACGAGCACCGGGGAGCTGTTTTTT. Based on the CDR3 plus reference TRBV11-2 and TRBJ2-2, the full variable domain is EAGVAQSPRYKIIEKRQSVAFWCNPISGHATLYWYQQILGQGPKLLIQFQNNGVVDDSQLPKDRFSAERLKGVDSTLKIQPAKLEDSAVYLCATLDRTSTGELFFGEGSRLTVL.